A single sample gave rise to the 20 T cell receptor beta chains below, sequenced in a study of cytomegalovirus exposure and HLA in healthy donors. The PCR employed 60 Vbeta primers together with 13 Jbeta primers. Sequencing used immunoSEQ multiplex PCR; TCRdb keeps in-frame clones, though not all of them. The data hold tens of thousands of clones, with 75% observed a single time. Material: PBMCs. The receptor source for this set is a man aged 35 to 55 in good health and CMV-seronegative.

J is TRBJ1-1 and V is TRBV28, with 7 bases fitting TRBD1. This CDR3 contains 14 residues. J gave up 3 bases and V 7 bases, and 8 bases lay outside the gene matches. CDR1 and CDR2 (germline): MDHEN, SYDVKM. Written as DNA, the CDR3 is TGTGCCAGCACCGAAGCAGACAGGGACACTGAAGCTTTCTTT. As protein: CASTEADRDTEAFF.

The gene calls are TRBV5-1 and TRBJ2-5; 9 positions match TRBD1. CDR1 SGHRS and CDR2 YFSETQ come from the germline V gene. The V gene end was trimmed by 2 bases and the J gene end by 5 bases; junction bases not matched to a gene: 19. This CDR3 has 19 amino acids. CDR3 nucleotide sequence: TGCGCCAGCAGCTTAACAGGGGGCGGCGGCGGTAATCGGGGGGAGACCCAGTACTTC. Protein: CASSLTGGGGGNRGETQYF.

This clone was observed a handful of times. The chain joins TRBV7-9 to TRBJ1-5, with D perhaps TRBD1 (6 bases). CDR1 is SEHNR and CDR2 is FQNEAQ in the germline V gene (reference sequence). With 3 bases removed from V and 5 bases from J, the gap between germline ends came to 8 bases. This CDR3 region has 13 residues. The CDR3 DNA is TGTGCCAGCAGCTTGGACAGATATCAGCCCCAGCATTTT. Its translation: CASSLDRYQPQHF.

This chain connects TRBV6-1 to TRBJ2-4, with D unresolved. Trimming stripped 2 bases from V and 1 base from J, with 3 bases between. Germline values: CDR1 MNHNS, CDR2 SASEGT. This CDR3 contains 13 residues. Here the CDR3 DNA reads TGTGCCAGCAGTGAACAGGCCAAAAACATTCAGTACTTC. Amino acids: CASSEQAKNIQYF.

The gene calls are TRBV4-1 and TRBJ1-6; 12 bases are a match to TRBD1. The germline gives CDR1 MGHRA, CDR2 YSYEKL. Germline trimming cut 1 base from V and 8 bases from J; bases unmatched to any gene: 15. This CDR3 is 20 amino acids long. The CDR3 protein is CASSQVFLRGQGAGYSPLHF. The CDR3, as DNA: TGCGCCAGCAGCCAAGTTTTTTTGCGGGGACAGGGGGCTGGGTATTCACCCCTCCACTTT.

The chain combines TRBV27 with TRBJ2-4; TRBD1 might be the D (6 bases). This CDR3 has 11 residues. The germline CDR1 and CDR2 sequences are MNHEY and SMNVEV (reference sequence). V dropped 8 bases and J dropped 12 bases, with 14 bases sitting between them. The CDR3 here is CASGTTRGQYF. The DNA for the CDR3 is TGTGCCAGCGGGACAACAAGGGGTCAGTACTTC.

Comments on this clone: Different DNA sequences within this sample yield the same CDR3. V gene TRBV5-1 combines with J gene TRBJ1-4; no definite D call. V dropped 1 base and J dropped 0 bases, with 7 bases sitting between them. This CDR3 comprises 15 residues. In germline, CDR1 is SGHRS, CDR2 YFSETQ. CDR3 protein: CASSLSGATNEKLFF. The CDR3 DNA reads TGCGCCAGCAGCTTGTCGGGTGCAACTAATGAAAAACTGTTTTTT.

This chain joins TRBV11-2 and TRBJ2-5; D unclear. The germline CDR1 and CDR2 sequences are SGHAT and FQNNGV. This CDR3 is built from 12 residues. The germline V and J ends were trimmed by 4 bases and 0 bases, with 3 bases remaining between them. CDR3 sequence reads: CASSSNQETQYF. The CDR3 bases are TGTGCCAGCAGCTCCAACCAAGAGACCCAGTACTTC. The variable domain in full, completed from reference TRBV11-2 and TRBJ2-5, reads EAGVAQSPRYKIIEKRQSVAFWCNPISGHATLYWYQQILGQGPKLLIQFQNNGVVDDSQLPKDRFSAERLKGVDSTLKIQPAKLEDSAVYLCASSSNQETQYFGPGTRLLVL.

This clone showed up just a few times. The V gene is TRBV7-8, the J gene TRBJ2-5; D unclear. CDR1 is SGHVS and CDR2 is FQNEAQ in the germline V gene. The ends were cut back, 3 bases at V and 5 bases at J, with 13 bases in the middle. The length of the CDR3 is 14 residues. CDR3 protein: CASSLRRVTETQYF. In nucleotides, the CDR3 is TGTGCCAGCAGCTTGCGTCGGGTTACGGAGACCCAGTACTTC.

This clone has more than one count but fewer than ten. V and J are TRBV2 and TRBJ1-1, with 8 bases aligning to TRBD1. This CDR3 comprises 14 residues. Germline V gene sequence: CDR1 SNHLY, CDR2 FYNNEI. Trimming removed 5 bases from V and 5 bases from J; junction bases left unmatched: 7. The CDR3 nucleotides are TGTGCCAGCAGTTACGACAGGGGTATGACTGAAGCTTTCTTT. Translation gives CASSYDRGMTEAFF.

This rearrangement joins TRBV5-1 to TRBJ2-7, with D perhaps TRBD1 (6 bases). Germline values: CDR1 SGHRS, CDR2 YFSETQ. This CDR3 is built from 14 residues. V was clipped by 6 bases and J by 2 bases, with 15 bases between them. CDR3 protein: CASKLGTPTYEQYF. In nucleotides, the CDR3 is TGCGCCAGCAAGCTGGGGACACCTACCTACGAGCAGTACTTC.

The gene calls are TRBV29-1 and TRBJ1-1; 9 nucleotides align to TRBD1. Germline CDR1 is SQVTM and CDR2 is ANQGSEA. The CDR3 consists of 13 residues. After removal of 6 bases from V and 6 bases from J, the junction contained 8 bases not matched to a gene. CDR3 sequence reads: CSVAQGAGAEAFF. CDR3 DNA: TGCAGCGTGGCACAGGGGGCTGGGGCTGAAGCTTTCTTT.

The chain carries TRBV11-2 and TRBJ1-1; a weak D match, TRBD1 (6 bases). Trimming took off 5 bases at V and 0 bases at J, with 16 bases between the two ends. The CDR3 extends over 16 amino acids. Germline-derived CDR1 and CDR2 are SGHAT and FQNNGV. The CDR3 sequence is CASSLQGGGMNTEAFF. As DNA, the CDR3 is TGTGCCAGCAGCCTACAGGGTGGTGGAATGAACACTGAAGCTTTCTTT.

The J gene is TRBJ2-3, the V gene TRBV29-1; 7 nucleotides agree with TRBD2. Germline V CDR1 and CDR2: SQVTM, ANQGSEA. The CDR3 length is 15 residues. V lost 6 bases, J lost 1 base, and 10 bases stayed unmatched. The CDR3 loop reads CSVARSSGRTDTQYF. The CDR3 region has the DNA TGCAGCGTAGCCCGTTCTAGCGGCCGCACAGATACGCAGTATTTT.

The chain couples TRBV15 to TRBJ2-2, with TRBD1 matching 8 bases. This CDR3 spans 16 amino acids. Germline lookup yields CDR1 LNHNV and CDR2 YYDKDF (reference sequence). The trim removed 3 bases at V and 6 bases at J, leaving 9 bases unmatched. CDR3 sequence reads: CATSREDRAMSGELFF. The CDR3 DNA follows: TGTGCCACCAGCAGGGAGGACAGGGCTATGTCCGGGGAGCTGTTTTTT.

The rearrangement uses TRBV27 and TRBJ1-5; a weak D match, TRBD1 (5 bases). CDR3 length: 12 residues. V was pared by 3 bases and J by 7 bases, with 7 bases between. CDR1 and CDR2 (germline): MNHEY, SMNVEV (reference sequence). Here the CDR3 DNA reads TGTGCCAGCAGTTTCTCAGGGCAGCCCCAGCATTTT. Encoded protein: CASSFSGQPQHF.

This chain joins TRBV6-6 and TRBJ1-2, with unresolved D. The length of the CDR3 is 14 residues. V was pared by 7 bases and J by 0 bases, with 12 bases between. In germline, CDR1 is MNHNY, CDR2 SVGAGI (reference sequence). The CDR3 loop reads CASILHLTNYGYTF. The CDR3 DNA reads TGTGCCAGCATTTTACACCTTACTAACTATGGCTACACCTTC.

In DNA, the CDR3 is TGTGCCAGCTCACCCGGCGGGGGCACAGATACGCAGTATTTT. This sequence encodes CASSPGGGTDTQYF. The chain links TRBV18 to TRBJ2-3, with D tentatively TRBD2 (6 bases). Germline V gene data show CDR1 as KGHSH and CDR2 as LQKENI. V lost 3 bases and J 1 base, leaving 8 bases between the germline ends. The CDR3 is 14 amino acids. Filled out from reference TRBV18 and TRBJ2-3, the complete variable domain reads NAGVMQNPRHLVRRRGQEARLRCSPMKGHSHVYWYRQLPEEGLKFMVYLQKENIIDESGMPKERFSAEFPKEGPSILRIQQVVRGDSAAYFCASSPGGGTDTQYFGPGTRLTVL.

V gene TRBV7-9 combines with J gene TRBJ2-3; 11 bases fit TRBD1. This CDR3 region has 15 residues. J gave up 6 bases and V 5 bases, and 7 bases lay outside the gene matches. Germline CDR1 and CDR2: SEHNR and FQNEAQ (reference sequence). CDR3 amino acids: CASSPGTGGEDTQYF. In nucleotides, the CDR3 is TGTGCCAGCAGCCCTGGGACAGGGGGTGAGGATACGCAGTATTTT. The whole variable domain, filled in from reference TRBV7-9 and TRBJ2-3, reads DTGVSQNPRHKITKRGQNVTFRCDPISEHNRLYWYRQTLGQGPEFLTYFQNEAQLEKSRLLSDRFSAERPKGSFSTLEIQRTEQGDSAMYLCASSPGTGGEDTQYFGPGTRLTVL.

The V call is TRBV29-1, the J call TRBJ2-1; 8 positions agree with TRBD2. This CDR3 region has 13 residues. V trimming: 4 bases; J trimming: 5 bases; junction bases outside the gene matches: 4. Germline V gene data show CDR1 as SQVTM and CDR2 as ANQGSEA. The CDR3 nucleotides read TGCAGCGTTGCGTCTAGCGGGCACAATGAGCAGTTCTTC. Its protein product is CSVASSGHNEQFF.